Shown below are 21 T cell receptor beta chains from a single sample sequenced in a study of blood T cell repertoires in COVID-19. Sequencing used immunoSEQ multiplex PCR; TCRdb keeps in-frame clones, though not all of them. The sample holds 170,000 or so clones; approximately 91% are singletons and the top ten take approximately 0.48%. The sample consisted of peripheral blood. These receptors originate from a man between 50 and 59 years old with acute or convalescent COVID-19.

V gene TRBV19 combines with J gene TRBJ2-1; 14 positions agree with TRBD2. CDR1 is LNHDA, CDR2 SQIVND, per germline (reference sequence). The CDR3 runs 15 residues. J was trimmed by 8 bases and V by 11 bases; bases with no gene match: 11. In DNA, the CDR3 is TGTGCCCCCCGGGGGACTAGCGGGAGATTCTATGAGCAGTTCTTC. It specifies CAPRGTSGRFYEQFF.

The chain links TRBV12-3 or TRBV12-4 to TRBJ2-3; D is undetermined. V lost 5 bases and J lost 1, with 4 bases in between. The CDR3 spans 12 residues. The CDR3 protein is CASSQGTDTQYF. Written as DNA, the CDR3 is TGTGCCAGCAGTCAGGGCACAGATACGCAGTATTTT.

The chain has TRBV5-1 and TRBJ2-1, with 9 bases aligning to TRBD2. This CDR3 spans 16 amino acids. V was clipped by 4 bases and J by 9 bases; unmatched bases: 14. Looked up from germline, CDR1 is SGHRS and CDR2 is YFSETQ. The CDR3 DNA reads TGCGCCAGCAGCGACCAGCGGGAGGCCCTCATTGGTGAGCAGTTCTTC. Its protein product is CASSDQREALIGEQFF.

V and J are TRBV5-6 and TRBJ2-2, with 9 bases identical to TRBD1. Germline values: CDR1 SGHDT, CDR2 YYEEEE. The CDR3 sequence is 14 residues long. J gave up 5 bases and V 6 bases, and 5 bases lay outside the gene matches. The chain's CDR3 is CASNEDRGTGELFF. In DNA form, the CDR3 reads TGTGCCAGCAATGAAGACAGGGGGACCGGGGAGCTGTTTTTT.

V is TRBV9 and J is TRBJ1-2; 7 bases fit TRBD1. Unmatched junction bases numbered 4, after V lost 4 bases and J lost 4 bases. The CDR3 loop spans 13 amino acids. The germline V gene encodes CDR1 SGDLS and CDR2 YYNGEE. CDR3 region: CASSHDRAYGYTF. CDR3 nucleotide sequence: TGTGCCAGCAGCCATGACAGGGCCTATGGCTACACCTTC.

The chain joins TRBV6-2 or TRBV6-3 to TRBJ2-3, with 9 nucleotides matching TRBD2. CDR1 MNHEY and CDR2 SVGEGT come from the germline V gene. The CDR3 runs 15 residues. V shed 6 bases and J 1 base; nucleotides not matched to a gene: 5. The CDR3 bases are TGTGCCAGCAGCGACCGGACTAGCGGCACAGATACGCAGTATTTT. It is translated as CASSDRTSGTDTQYF.

This sequence joins TRBV3-1 (or the pseudogene TRBV3-2) and TRBJ2-5; TRBD2 aligns across 10 bases. The CDR3 length is 18 residues. Germline V gene data show CDR1 as LGHDT and CDR2 as YNNKEL (reference sequence). V lost 0 bases, J lost 6 bases, and 13 bases stayed unmatched. CDR3 amino acids: CASSQDWGSGGPGKTQYF. In DNA, the CDR3 is TGTGCCAGCAGCCAAGATTGGGGTAGCGGGGGGCCTGGCAAGACCCAGTACTTC.

The V and J genes are TRBV29-1 and TRBJ1-2; TRBD1 is a possible D gene (6 bases). Germline assignment: CDR1 SQVTM and CDR2 ANQGSEA. V lost 6 bases and J 4 bases, leaving 15 bases between the germline ends. This CDR3 contains 13 residues. CDR3 bases: TGCAGCGTGGGACACGCGCTTGGCTATGGCTACACCTTC. Protein sequence: CSVGHALGYGYTF.

The gene calls are TRBV24-1 and TRBJ2-3, with D possibly being TRBD1 (6 bases). The CDR3 has 12 residues. Trimming cost V 8 bases and J 3 bases, with 8 bases left between them. In germline, CDR1 is KGHDR, CDR2 SFDVKD. CDR3 nucleotides: TGTGCCACCACCGGACAGACAGATACGCAGTATTTT. Its protein product is CATTGQTDTQYF.

The chain carries TRBV24-1 and TRBJ2-1; 8 bases line up with TRBD2. The CDR3 sequence is 17 residues long. Germline lookup yields CDR1 KGHDR and CDR2 SFDVKD. Trimming cost V 0 bases and J 6 bases; bases outside gene matches: 9. CDR3 loop: CATSDLRLAGGPNEQFF. CDR3 bases: TGTGCCACCAGTGATTTGCGGCTAGCGGGTGGCCCCAATGAGCAGTTCTTC.

This chain connects TRBV7-2 to TRBJ2-7; D remains ambiguous. The ends were cut back, 1 base at V and 2 bases at J, with 12 bases in the middle. This CDR3 region has 15 residues. From germline, CDR1 is SGHTA and CDR2 FQGNSA. This CDR3 reads CASSLELSLAYEQYV. The CDR3 region has the DNA TGTGCCAGCAGCTTAGAACTGTCCCTAGCCTACGAGCAGTACGTC.

The chain has TRBV15 and TRBJ2-6; 7 bases fit TRBD2. The germline gives CDR1 LNHNV, CDR2 YYDKDF (reference sequence). Unmatched junction bases numbered 13, after V lost 10 bases and J lost 4 bases. The CDR3 is 16 amino acids. Written as DNA, the CDR3 is TGTGCCATCCAGGGACTACCCCTCTCCGGGGCCAACGTCCTGACTTTC. Its protein is CAIQGLPLSGANVLTF.

The rearrangement links TRBV27 to TRBJ2-1, with a possible D match to TRBD2 (7 bases). Germline values: CDR1 MNHEY, CDR2 SMNVEV (reference sequence). This CDR3 has 14 amino acids. Trimming removed 6 bases at V and 12 bases at J, with 21 bases between. The CDR3 protein is CASRPLGGGLGQFF. The CDR3 nucleotides are TGTGCCAGCAGACCATTGGGGGGGGGCCTCGGGCAGTTCTTC.

The chain joins TRBV25-1 to TRBJ2-7, with a tentative D call TRBD2 (7 bases). Between the trimmed V and J ends, which lost 3 bases and 3 bases, there was a span of 15 bases. Germline V gene lookup returns CDR1 MGHDK and CDR2 SYGVNS. The CDR3 is 15 amino acids. CDR3 in DNA: TGTGCCAGCAGTGAGGGGGGGGCAGAGAACTACGAGCAGTACTTC. It specifies CASSEGGAENYEQYF.

The rearrangement links TRBV19 to TRBJ2-3; 13 bases align to TRBD2. The germline gives CDR1 LNHDA, CDR2 SQIVND (reference sequence). The CDR3 is 15 amino acids. V gave up 11 bases and J gave up 2 bases; unmatched junction bases: 7. DNA for the CDR3: TGTGCCTCGGCCGGGACTAGCGGGGTCACAGATACGCAGTATTTT. Its translation: CASAGTSGVTDTQYF.

V gene TRBV5-1 combines with J gene TRBJ2-5, with D unresolved. Germline V CDR1 and CDR2: SGHRS, YFSETQ. V lost 3 bases to trimming and J lost 9 bases, with 15 bases between them. The CDR3 sequence is 13 residues long. In DNA form, the CDR3 reads TGCGCCAGCAGCTCGGTCCCCGGCGCGGCCCAGTACTTC. It yields the protein CASSSVPGAAQYF.

This sequence joins TRBV29-1 and TRBJ2-1; 14 nucleotides line up with TRBD2. Germline loops: CDR1 SQVTM, CDR2 ANQGSEA. With V trimmed by 7 bases and J by 0 bases, 8 bases remained unmatched. The length of the CDR3 is 17 residues. CDR3 nucleotide sequence: TGCAGCGCCATGACTAGCGGGGGGGGAAGCTCCTACAATGAGCAGTTCTTC. It codes for CSAMTSGGGSSYNEQFF.

The chain is built from TRBV24-1 and TRBJ2-7; the match to TRBD2 covers 16 bases. This CDR3 is built from 20 residues. Germline CDR1 and CDR2: KGHDR and SFDVKD. The trim removed 5 bases at V and 6 bases at J, leaving 18 bases unmatched. CDR3 nucleotide sequence: TGTGCCACCAGTGGCTCGGGACGACCGGGACTAGCGGGAGGGCCGTTCGAGCAGTACTTC. This sequence encodes CATSGSGRPGLAGGPFEQYF.

The chain couples TRBV3-1 (or the pseudogene TRBV3-2) to TRBJ2-5, with D possibly TRBD2 on 5 matching bases. Germline loops: CDR1 LGHDT, CDR2 YNNKEL (reference sequence). V was pared by 2 bases and J by 5 bases, with 12 bases between. The CDR3 is 14 residues long. The CDR3 nucleotides read TGTGCCAGCAGCCAACGAGGGAAGGGCGAGACCCAGTACTTC. It codes for CASSQRGKGETQYF.

To note about this clone: The germline gene is not matched at one end of the junction; a read error may be the cause. This same CDR3 is encoded by further DNA sequences in the sample. The genes are TRBV19 and TRBJ2-1, with D perhaps TRBD2 (5 bases). The V gene's germline CDR1 is LNHDA and CDR2 SQIVND (reference sequence). The CDR3 loop spans 14 amino acids. The CDR3 DNA sequence: TGCGCCAGTAGAAGCCGAGGGAAGGGCAATGAGCAGTTCTTC. It translates to CASRSRGKGNEQFF.

The sample holds one count of this clone. The J gene is TRBJ2-3, the V gene TRBV7-6; TRBD1 agrees at 8 bases. This CDR3 is 17 amino acids long. CDR1 and CDR2 (germline): SGHVS, FNYEAQ. Trimming removed 5 bases from V and 2 bases from J; junction bases left unmatched: 12. CDR3 DNA sequence: TGTGCCAGCAGCAAAGTGACAGGGGCGGGATACACAGATACGCAGTATTTT. Protein product: CASSKVTGAGYTDTQYF.